A single sample is the source of the 25 T cell receptor beta chains below, sequenced in a study of chemoradiotherapy in HPV16-positive cancers. Repertoires were generated with immunoSEQ multiplex PCR, while TCRdb's copy carries only in-frame clones and drops some. This sample carries about 12,000 clones, roughly nine tenths of them seen once, and the ten largest clones take less than 3.5%. The material was blood, obtained from a patient who underwent chemoradiotherapy. These receptor sequences come from a human donor with HPV-associated anogenital cancer.

The rearrangement uses TRBV18 and TRBJ1-3; D gene uncertain. CDR3 length equals 14 residues. With 2 bases removed from V and 2 bases from J, the gap between germline ends came to 7 bases. The germline V gene has CDR1 KGHSH and CDR2 LQKENI. CDR3 sequence: CASSPAGTGNTIYF. The CDR3 DNA sequence: TGTGCCAGCTCACCAGCAGGAACTGGAAACACCATATATTTT.

The genes are TRBV7-2 and TRBJ2-5; D is tentatively TRBD1 or TRBD2 (5 bases each). The length of the CDR3 is 14 residues. The germline gives CDR1 SGHTA, CDR2 FQGNSA. Trimming left V 5 bases short and J 3 bases short, with 13 bases between. DNA of the CDR3: TGTGCCAGCAGCCCGTGGGACGGGGAAGAGACCCAGTACTTC. Its translation: CASSPWDGEETQYF.

The rearrangement links TRBV20-1 to TRBJ1-4; perhaps TRBD1 as D (5 bases). V was pared by 6 bases and J by 17 bases, with 19 bases between. The germline V gene has CDR1 DFQATT and CDR2 SNEGSKA (reference sequence). The CDR3 is made up of 11 amino acids. This CDR3 reads CSALQETVRFF. CDR3 sequence (DNA): TGCAGTGCCCTTCAAGAGACAGTTCGTTTTTTT.

The J gene is TRBJ2-2, the V gene TRBV6-1; TRBD2 matches at 11 bases. V was pared by 5 bases and J by 4 bases, with 3 bases of the junction left unmatched. The CDR3 sequence is 15 residues long. CDR1 MNHNS and CDR2 SASEGT come from the germline V gene. The CDR3 DNA is TGTGCCAGCAGTAGACTAGCGGGGAGCACCGGGGAGCTGTTTTTT. Translated, it gives CASSRLAGSTGELFF.

This rearrangement joins TRBV5-1 to TRBJ2-5; D is ambiguous. CDR3 length equals 12 residues. From germline, CDR1 is SGHRS and CDR2 YFSETQ. The ends were cut back, 0 bases at V and 3 bases at J, with 3 bases in the middle. Here the CDR3 DNA reads TGCGCCAGCAGCTTGGTTAAAGAGACCCAGTACTTC. Translating it yields CASSLVKETQYF. Variable domain in full (rest from reference TRBV5-1 and TRBJ2-5): KAGVTQTPRYLIKTRGQQVTLSCSPISGHRSVSWYQQTPGQGLQFLFEYFSETQRNKGNFPGRFSGRQFSNSRSEMNVSTLELGDSALYLCASSLVKETQYFGPGTRLLVL.

The rearrangement links TRBV2 to TRBJ1-6; 9 nucleotides agree with TRBD1. This CDR3 has 13 residues. The V and J ends lost 9 bases and 7 bases, in that order; junction bases with no gene match: 4. Germline V gene sequence: CDR1 SNHLY, CDR2 FYNNEI. The CDR3 nucleotides read TGTGCCAGTGGGGACAGGGAAAATTCACCCCTCCACTTT. Its protein product is CASGDRENSPLHF.

V usage is TRBV5-1 and J usage is TRBJ2-2; D tentatively fits TRBD1 or TRBD2 (5 bases each). V lost 4 bases and J 3 bases, leaving 13 bases between the germline ends. The V gene's germline CDR1 is SGHRS and CDR2 YFSETQ. This CDR3 has 15 amino acids. CDR3 DNA sequence: TGCGCCAGCAGCACCTCCGGGACCTACACCGGGGAGCTGTTTTTT. Its translation is CASSTSGTYTGELFF. The variable domain in full, with the rest retrieved from reference TRBV5-1 and TRBJ2-2, is KAGVTQTPRYLIKTRGQQVTLSCSPISGHRSVSWYQQTPGQGLQFLFEYFSETQRNKGNFPGRFSGRQFSNSRSEMNVSTLELGDSALYLCASSTSGTYTGELFFGEGSRLTVL.

This chain joins TRBV6-1 and TRBJ1-3, with 7 bases identical to TRBD1. V lost 7 bases, J lost 4 bases, and 10 bases stayed unmatched. The CDR3 spans 15 residues. Germline V gene lookup returns CDR1 MNHNS and CDR2 SASEGT. The CDR3 reads CASTSTGTSGNTIYF. DNA for the CDR3: TGTGCCAGCACCTCGACAGGGACATCCGGAAACACCATATATTTT.

The chain carries TRBV29-1 and TRBJ2-5; possibly TRBD1 or TRBD2 for D (6 bases each). The CDR3 totals 16 residues. V lost 0 bases and J lost 3, with 17 bases in between. Germline assignment: CDR1 SQVTM and CDR2 ANQGSEA. Here the CDR3 DNA reads TGCAGCGTTGAAGATCCTTGGGGGGCCGACAAAGAGACCCAGTACTTC. Its protein product is CSVEDPWGADKETQYF.

The CDR3: CASSQDPGLAGVTDTQYF. In nucleotides, the CDR3 is TGTGCCAGCAGCCAAGATCCCGGACTAGCGGGGGTAACAGATACGCAGTATTTT. The chain joins TRBV4-2 to TRBJ2-3; the match to TRBD2 covers 13 bases. CDR3 length equals 18 residues. From germline, CDR1 is LGHNA and CDR2 YNFKEQ. With 0 bases clipped from V and 3 bases from J, the junction kept 6 bases outside the gene matches.

The rearrangement links TRBV18 to TRBJ2-1; D could derive from TRBD1 or TRBD2 (6 bases each). With 6 bases removed from V and 9 bases from J, the gap between germline ends came to 18 bases. The length of the CDR3 is 14 residues. Germline assignment: CDR1 KGHSH and CDR2 LQKENI. This CDR3 is CASSDGLGGGEQFF. The CDR3 DNA follows: TGTGCCAGCTCGGACGGGCTGGGGGGCGGTGAGCAGTTCTTC. Variable domain in full (rest from reference TRBV18 and TRBJ2-1): NAGVMQNPRHLVRRRGQEARLRCSPMKGHSHVYWYRQLPEEGLKFMVYLQKENIIDESGMPKERFSAEFPKEGPSILRIQQVVRGDSAAYFCASSDGLGGGEQFFGPGTRLTVL.

This clone was seen a handful of times. The chain employs TRBV15 and TRBJ1-2, with D unclear. The CDR3 runs to 12 residues. Trimming cost V 4 bases and J 8 bases, with 11 bases left between them. The germline CDR1 and CDR2 sequences are LNHNV and YYDKDF (reference sequence). The CDR3 coding sequence is TGTGCCACCAGCAATGGGTTCGGCGGCTACACCTTC. This encodes CATSNGFGGYTF.

V is TRBV7-9 and J is TRBJ1-4; D gene ambiguous. This CDR3 has 15 amino acids. The germline V gene has CDR1 SEHNR and CDR2 FQNEAQ (reference sequence). Deletions cut 10 bases from V and 0 bases from J, with 15 bases between. CDR3 coding DNA: TGTGCCACCGGTCGAGGAGCTTCAACTAATGAAAAACTGTTTTTT. This encodes CATGRGASTNEKLFF.

CDR3 bases: TGTGCCAGCAGCCCTAGCGGGGGGGCCTGGAATGAGCAGTTCTTC. Translating it yields CASSPSGGAWNEQFF. The chain carries TRBV5-8 and TRBJ2-1, with 12 bases identical to TRBD2. This CDR3 is built from 15 residues. Germline trimming cut 4 bases from V and 7 bases from J; bases unmatched to any gene: 6. CDR1 and CDR2 from the germline V gene are SGHTS and YDEGEE. The variable domain in full, completed from reference TRBV5-8 and TRBJ2-1, reads EAGVTQSPTHLIKTRGQQATLRCSPISGHTSVYWYQQALGLGLQFLLWYDEGEERNRGNFPPRFSGRQFPNYSSELNVNALELEDSALYLCASSPSGGAWNEQFFGPGTRLTVL.

The chain links TRBV30 to TRBJ1-1; 7 bases match TRBD1. This CDR3 has 14 amino acids. Germline lookup yields CDR1 GTSNPN and CDR2 SVGIG (reference sequence). J was trimmed by 7 bases and V by 0 bases; bases with no gene match: 8. The CDR3 nucleotides read TGTGCCTGGAGTGTACTACAGGGGTCGAATGAAGCTTTCTTT. Amino acid sequence: CAWSVLQGSNEAFF.

This clone was picked up a small number of times. The chain employs TRBV11-1 and TRBJ2-3; 10 bases are a match to TRBD2. CDR1 is SGHAT, CDR2 FQDESV, per germline (reference sequence). The CDR3 contains 14 residues. J lost 8 bases, V lost 5 bases, and 7 bases had no gene match. CDR3 nucleotide sequence: TGTGCCAGCAGCGAGAGCGGGGGGGCCGGTACGCAGTATTTT. As protein: CASSESGGAGTQYF. Based on the CDR3 plus reference TRBV11-1 and TRBJ2-3, the full variable domain is EAEVAQSPRYKITEKSQAVAFWCDPISGHATLYWYRQILGQGPELLVQFQDESVVDDSQLPKDRFSAERLKGVDSTLKIQPAELGDSAMYLCASSESGGAGTQYFGPGTRLTVL.

The chain joins TRBV7-3 to TRBJ2-7; D is unresolved. The V and J ends lost 5 bases and 8 bases respectively, with 16 bases between them. The CDR3 sequence is 13 residues long. CDR1 and CDR2 from the germline V gene are SGHTA and FQGTGA. CDR3 nucleotides: TGTGCCAGCAGCCTAAATGGGGATTCCAAGCAGTACTTC. Translating gives CASSLNGDSKQYF.

This clone has more than one count but fewer than ten. V gene TRBV7-8 combines with J gene TRBJ1-5, with 7 positions matching TRBD1. Germline CDR1 SGHVS, CDR2 FQNEAQ. This CDR3 spans 16 amino acids. J lost 0 bases, V lost 5 bases, and 7 bases had no gene match. The CDR3 coding sequence is TGTGCCAGCAGCCGAACAGGGGCGGCTAGCAATCAGCCCCAGCATTTT. Protein: CASSRTGAASNQPQHF. The complete variable domain, with remaining parts taken from reference TRBV7-8 and TRBJ1-5, reads GAGVSQSPRYKVAKRGQDVALRCDPISGHVSLFWYQQALGQGPEFLTYFQNEAQLDKSGLPSDRFFAERPEGSVSTLKIQRTQQEDSAVYLCASSRTGAASNQPQHFGDGTRLSIL.

The chain links TRBV7-3 to TRBJ1-4; 9 bases line up with TRBD1. This CDR3 is 15 amino acids long. With 5 bases clipped from V and 8 bases from J, the junction kept 9 bases outside the gene matches. Germline V CDR1 and CDR2: SGHTA, FQGTGA. CDR3 sequence reads: CASSASGQGIEKLFF. CDR3 in DNA: TGTGCCAGCAGCGCTTCGGGACAGGGAATAGAAAAACTGTTTTTT.

This chain links TRBV19 with TRBJ2-7; D remains unclear. Trimming removed 1 base at V and 0 bases at J, with 7 bases between. This CDR3 has 14 residues. The germline V gene encodes CDR1 LNHDA and CDR2 SQIVND (reference sequence). The CDR3 coding sequence is TGTGCCAGTAGTATAGTTTTCGGCTCCTACGAGCAGTACTTC. Translated: CASSIVFGSYEQYF.

This clone was counted once. The rearrangement joins TRBV4-3 to TRBJ2-7; 8 bases match TRBD1. The germline CDR1 and CDR2 sequences are LGHNA and YSLEER. The CDR3 is 14 residues long. Losses at the gene ends were 5 bases for V and 1 base for J; bases not matched to a gene: 4. CDR3 region: CASSSRTGSYEQYF. The CDR3 DNA reads as TGCGCCAGCAGCTCTCGGACAGGGTCCTACGAGCAGTACTTC.

This clone occurred a few times. The chain combines TRBV25-1 with TRBJ2-1, with 7 bases fitting TRBD2. This CDR3 region has 15 residues. J gave up 5 bases and V 0 bases, and 4 bases lay outside the gene matches. The germline V gene has CDR1 MGHDK and CDR2 SYGVNS. The chain's CDR3 is CASSEYKGGDNEQFF. Here the CDR3 DNA reads TGTGCCAGCAGTGAATATAAGGGAGGGGACAATGAGCAGTTCTTC.

The sample holds one count of this clone. J is TRBJ1-5 and V is TRBV11-2, with a tentative D call TRBD1 (5 bases). The CDR3 extends over 15 amino acids. Germline lookup yields CDR1 SGHAT and CDR2 FQNNGV. V dropped 5 bases and J dropped 2 bases, with 13 bases sitting between them. The CDR3 protein is CASSRAWGGNQPQHF. CDR3 DNA sequence: TGTGCCAGCAGCCGTGCCTGGGGCGGCAATCAGCCCCAGCATTTT.

V gene TRBV5-1 combines with J gene TRBJ1-5; D gene unclear. Germline CDR1 reads SGHRS; CDR2 reads YFSETQ. V was trimmed by 0 bases and J by 0 bases, leaving 1 base between them. The CDR3 extends over 13 amino acids. The CDR3 region has the DNA TGCGCCAGCAGCTTGGATAGCAATCAGCCCCAGCATTTT. Translation gives CASSLDSNQPQHF.

The CDR3, as DNA: TGTGCCAGCAGTGCCAGCACAGATACGCAGTATTTT. It codes for CASSASTDTQYF. The chain combines TRBV7-2 with TRBJ2-3; D call uncertain. Germline V gene sequence: CDR1 SGHTA, CDR2 FQGNSA. V lost 6 bases, J lost 0 bases, and 4 bases lay in between. The CDR3 totals 12 residues.